This TCR beta chain derives from a study of control samples from healthy donors and cancer patients. The germline V and J ends were trimmed by 5 bases and 0 bases, with 8 bases remaining between them. CDR1 is SGHRS and CDR2 is YFSETQ in the germline V gene. The CDR3 is 13 amino acids. The table came from immunoSEQ multiplex PCR; TCRdb's copy has only in-frame clones and leaves some out. The sample yields some 130,000 clones, 90% seen once. The chain uses TRBV5-1 and TRBJ1-1; no definite D call. This clonotype originated in a man aged 40-49 years in good health. The sample comprised blood. The CDR3 bases are TGCGCCAGCAGGTTTGGTCTGAACACTGAAGCTTTCTTT. Protein: CASRFGLNTEAFF.